The T cell receptor beta chain described here comes from a study of vaccination and CD4 T cells after COVID-19. Treatment defined: roughly 11-day PBMC culture with coronavirus spike peptide pools or control peptides (ViraFEST assay). CD4+ T-cell collection from the unexposed donor predated the COVID-19 pandemic (2011-2018). Negative selection recovered the CD4+ T cells once they had spent more than eight days in culture. CDR3 length equals 14 residues. Germline V gives CDR1 SGHTA, CDR2 FQGNSA. Trimming removed 5 bases at V and 1 base at J, with 11 bases between. The assay that was used to sequence DNA from cultured CD4+ T cells was the Oncomine TCR Beta short-read assay. DNA came from CD4+ T cells after culture. In TCRdb, the PCR reads were re-called with MiXCR into one record per CDR3 protein. The table records under 10,000 distinct CDR3 sequences, around 30% of them present only once. A remark on this clonotype: The antigen is undetermined.

This rearrangement joins TRBV7-2 to TRBJ2-5; D is possibly TRBD2 (6 bases). The source of this sequence is a human donor in good health. The material sequenced was CD4+ T cells from blood, cultured in vitro. The CDR3 DNA reads as TGTGCCAGCAGCACCCGGGACTTCCAAGAGACCCAGTACTTC. Translation gives CASSTRDFQETQYF.